The rows below give T cell receptor beta chains drawn from one sample of a study of blood T cell repertoires in COVID-19. The assay was immunoSEQ multiplex PCR, and TCRdb's table has in-frame clones only and misses some. Among 200,000 to 250,000 clones listed, over 65% were seen once. Sequencing was carried out using PBMCs or T cells enriched from blood (not recorded which). The receptors derive from a woman aged 55-69 years who had recovered from COVID-19. The CDR3 runs from the conserved cysteine through the conserved F or W. A D gene is named only where the DNA matches it firmly. Size is stated for part of the rows, as once, few or many counts, or as a class when the clone is expanded.

j_gene: TRBJ2-1; abundance: NA; d_gene: NA; v_gene: TRBV7-2; CDR3nt: TGTGCCAGCAGCTTACGTCTAGCAGGCAACTCCTACAATGAGCAGTTCTTC; CDR3aa: CASSLRLAGNSYNEQFF
j_gene: TRBJ1-2; abundance: NA; d_gene: NA; v_gene: TRBV15; CDR3nt: TGTGCCACCAGCAGAGATTCTGCGGGCTATGGCTACACCTTC; CDR3aa: CATSRDSAGYGYTF
j_gene: TRBJ1-1; abundance: NA; d_gene: NA; v_gene: TRBV11-2; CDR3nt: TGTGCCAGCAGCTTAGGACTGCTGAACACTGAAGCTTTCTTT; CDR3aa: CASSLGLLNTEAFF
j_gene: TRBJ2-3; abundance: NA; d_gene: NA; v_gene: TRBV5-8; CDR3nt: TGTGCCAGCAGCTCACTAGTAAGCACAGATACGCAGTATTTT; CDR3aa: CASSSLVSTDTQYF
j_gene: TRBJ1-2; abundance: NA; d_gene: TRBD1; v_gene: TRBV5-1; CDR3nt: TGCGCCAGCAGCTTGGGAGACAGGGGGCACGGCTACACCTTC; CDR3aa: CASSLGDRGHGYTF
j_gene: TRBJ1-1; abundance: NA; d_gene: TRBD1; v_gene: TRBV27; CDR3nt: TGTGCCAGCAGCTCCTCCCCGGGACAGAAGAACACTGAAGCTTTCTTT; CDR3aa: CASSSSPGQKNTEAFF
j_gene: TRBJ2-3; abundance: NA; d_gene: TRBD1; v_gene: TRBV6-5; CDR3nt: TGTGCCAGCAGTTTGTCCGGGACAGGGAAGGATGCGCAGTATTTT; CDR3aa: CASSLSGTGKDAQYF
j_gene: TRBJ2-1; abundance: NA; d_gene: TRBD2; v_gene: TRBV19; CDR3nt: TGTGCCAGTAGGGGGGCCTTTGCGGGAGGGCTGGGGAATGAGCAGTTCTTC; CDR3aa: CASRGAFAGGLGNEQFF
j_gene: TRBJ2-1; abundance: NA; d_gene: TRBD2; v_gene: TRBV18; CDR3nt: TGTGCCAGCTCACCTTCGGCTAGCGGCTTTACCTCCTACAATGAGCAGTTCTTC; CDR3aa: CASSPSASGFTSYNEQFF
j_gene: TRBJ1-4; abundance: few; d_gene: TRBD1; v_gene: TRBV28; CDR3nt: TGTGCCAGCAGGCTAACCGGGACAGGGGGGCAAAAACTGTTTTTT; CDR3aa: CASRLTGTGGQKLFF
j_gene: TRBJ2-7; abundance: NA; d_gene: TRBD1; v_gene: TRBV10-2; CDR3nt: TGCGCCAGCAGGACCGGGACAGGGGAAGGGGAGCAGTACTTC; CDR3aa: CASRTGTGEGEQYF
j_gene: TRBJ1-3; abundance: NA; d_gene: NA; v_gene: TRBV13; CDR3nt: TGTGCCAGCAGCTCGACAGGTCTCTCTGGAAACACCATATATTTT; CDR3aa: CASSSTGLSGNTIYF
j_gene: TRBJ2-2; abundance: NA; d_gene: NA; v_gene: TRBV18; CDR3nt: TGTGCCAGCTCCCCCCGTTCAGGGGATACCGGGGAGCTGTTTTTT; CDR3aa: CASSPRSGDTGELFF
j_gene: TRBJ1-1; abundance: NA; d_gene: TRBD1; v_gene: TRBV7-7; CDR3nt: TGTGCCAGTTCCGCCGACAGGGGCACTGAAGCTTTCTTT; CDR3aa: CASSADRGTEAFF
j_gene: TRBJ2-3; abundance: NA; d_gene: TRBD2; v_gene: TRBV5-4; CDR3nt: TGTGCCAGCAGTGATCAAGCGGGGGGCACAGATACGCAGTATTTT; CDR3aa: CASSDQAGGTDTQYF
j_gene: TRBJ2-7; abundance: NA; d_gene: TRBD2; v_gene: TRBV29-1; CDR3nt: TGCAGCGTGCAACTAGCGGGGAGCTCCTACGAGCAGTACTTC; CDR3aa: CSVQLAGSSYEQYF
j_gene: TRBJ2-7; abundance: NA; d_gene: NA; v_gene: TRBV14; CDR3nt: TGTGCCAGCAGTCGTCCGGGTTTTATTTCGGAGCAGTACTTC; CDR3aa: CASSRPGFISEQYF
j_gene: TRBJ1-4; abundance: NA; d_gene: TRBD1; v_gene: TRBV27; CDR3nt: TGTGCCAGCAGTTTACGGGGGACAGCAAAAGAAAGTGAAAAACTGTTTTTT; CDR3aa: CASSLRGTAKESEKLFF
j_gene: TRBJ2-7; abundance: NA; d_gene: NA; v_gene: TRBV23-1; CDR3nt: TGCGCCAGCAGGACAGGACCTTACGAGCAGTACTTC; CDR3aa: CASRTGPYEQYF
j_gene: TRBJ2-1; abundance: NA; d_gene: NA; v_gene: TRBV29-1; CDR3nt: TGCAGCGTTGTACGACAGTCCGAGGTGTACAATGAGCAGTTCTTC; CDR3aa: CSVVRQSEVYNEQFF
j_gene: TRBJ2-3; abundance: NA; d_gene: TRBD2; v_gene: TRBV7-3; CDR3nt: TGTGCCAGCAGCCCCGGGGGGGCCACAGATACGCAGTATTTT; CDR3aa: CASSPGGATDTQYF
j_gene: TRBJ2-3; abundance: NA; d_gene: TRBD1; v_gene: TRBV2; CDR3nt: TGTGCCAGCAGATACGACAGGGTCGATACGCAGTATTTT; CDR3aa: CASRYDRVDTQYF
j_gene: TRBJ2-6; abundance: once; d_gene: TRBD1; v_gene: TRBV5-1; CDR3nt: TGCGCCAGCAGCTTGGGACAGGGGGCGGGGGCCAACGTCCTGACTTTC; CDR3aa: CASSLGQGAGANVLTF
j_gene: TRBJ2-1; abundance: NA; d_gene: TRBD2; v_gene: TRBV2; CDR3nt: TGTGCCAGCAGGCGGGCTAGCGGGGCCTACAATGAGCAGTTCTTC; CDR3aa: CASRRASGAYNEQFF
j_gene: TRBJ1-2; abundance: NA; d_gene: NA; v_gene: TRBV3-1/TRBV3-2; CDR3nt: TGTGCCAGCAGCCAAGGGTCAGGCTATGGCTACACCTTC; CDR3aa: CASSQGSGYGYTF
j_gene: TRBJ2-5; abundance: few; d_gene: TRBD2; v_gene: TRBV30; CDR3nt: TGTGCCTGGAGTGTTGGACTAGCGGGAGATCCAACCCAGTACTTC; CDR3aa: CAWSVGLAGDPTQYF
j_gene: TRBJ2-7; abundance: NA; d_gene: NA; v_gene: TRBV3-1/TRBV3-2; CDR3nt: TGTGCCAGCCGCGGAACCACCTACGAGCAGTACTTC; CDR3aa: CASRGTTYEQYF
j_gene: TRBJ1-6; abundance: NA; d_gene: NA; v_gene: TRBV6-5; CDR3nt: TGTGCCAGCAGTATCCAGCCTACAGAGAATTCACCCCTCCACTTT; CDR3aa: CASSIQPTENSPLHF
j_gene: TRBJ2-1; abundance: NA; d_gene: NA; v_gene: TRBV19; CDR3nt: TGTGCCAGTAGTCAGGTAGATCGTGAGCAGTTCTTC; CDR3aa: CASSQVDREQFF
j_gene: TRBJ1-3; abundance: NA; d_gene: NA; v_gene: TRBV29-1; CDR3nt: TGCAGCGTTGACGGAGTCTCTGGAAACACCATATATTTT; CDR3aa: CSVDGVSGNTIYF
j_gene: TRBJ2-3; abundance: NA; d_gene: TRBD2; v_gene: TRBV7-6; CDR3nt: TGTGCCAGCAGCCCGCGGACTAGCGGGAGTGATACGCAGTATTTT; CDR3aa: CASSPRTSGSDTQYF
j_gene: TRBJ1-2; abundance: NA; d_gene: TRBD1; v_gene: TRBV3-1/TRBV3-2; CDR3nt: TGTGCCAGCAGCCAAGACAGGGGGAATGGTGGCTACACCTTC; CDR3aa: CASSQDRGNGGYTF
j_gene: TRBJ2-5; abundance: NA; d_gene: NA; v_gene: TRBV11-2; CDR3nt: TGTGCCAGCAAAGTGACAGGTCAAGAGACCCAGTACTTC; CDR3aa: CASKVTGQETQYF
j_gene: TRBJ1-1; abundance: NA; d_gene: TRBD1; v_gene: TRBV27; CDR3nt: TGTGCCAGCAGTTCCGTACCAGGGGGGACTGAAGCTTTCTTT; CDR3aa: CASSSVPGGTEAFF
j_gene: TRBJ2-3; abundance: NA; d_gene: TRBD2; v_gene: TRBV18; CDR3nt: TGTGCCAGCTCACCCAGATCTGTTGCGGGAGGGCCCACAGATACGCAGTATTTT; CDR3aa: CASSPRSVAGGPTDTQYF
j_gene: TRBJ2-6; abundance: NA; d_gene: NA; v_gene: TRBV6-5; CDR3nt: TGTGCCAGCAGTTACGGGGGGACAGCTGTCAACGTCCTGACTTTC; CDR3aa: CASSYGGTAVNVLTF
j_gene: TRBJ1-5; abundance: NA; d_gene: NA; v_gene: TRBV19; CDR3nt: TGTGCCAGTAGTATAGGTGGAGGGGTAAGCAATCAGCCCCAGCATTTT; CDR3aa: CASSIGGGVSNQPQHF
j_gene: TRBJ2-7; abundance: NA; d_gene: TRBD1; v_gene: TRBV6-5; CDR3nt: TGTGCCAGCGGGAGGGACAGGGGCTACGAGCAGTACTTC; CDR3aa: CASGRDRGYEQYF
j_gene: TRBJ1-5; abundance: few; d_gene: TRBD1; v_gene: TRBV27; CDR3nt: TGTGCCAGCAGTCCAATCGGGGACAGGGACAATCAGCCCCAGCATTTT; CDR3aa: CASSPIGDRDNQPQHF
j_gene: TRBJ2-5; abundance: NA; d_gene: NA; v_gene: TRBV7-6; CDR3nt: TGTGCCAGCAGCCAACTCAGGGGACAAGAGACCCAGTACTTC; CDR3aa: CASSQLRGQETQYF
j_gene: TRBJ2-2; abundance: NA; d_gene: TRBD1; v_gene: TRBV9; CDR3nt: TGTGCCAGCAGCGGACAGGGGGACACCGGGGAGCTGTTTTTT; CDR3aa: CASSGQGDTGELFF
j_gene: TRBJ1-3; abundance: NA; d_gene: NA; v_gene: TRBV23-1; CDR3nt: TGCGCCGGATCAATTGGTCGGGGGTACGGAAACACCATATATTTT; CDR3aa: CAGSIGRGYGNTIYF
j_gene: TRBJ2-2; abundance: NA; d_gene: NA; v_gene: TRBV5-5; CDR3nt: TGTGCCAGCACCTGGGGGGTGACCGGGGAGCTGTTTTTT; CDR3aa: CASTWGVTGELFF
j_gene: TRBJ2-3; abundance: NA; d_gene: TRBD2; v_gene: TRBV11-1; CDR3nt: TGTGCCAGCAGCTTATTAGCGGGAGGACGAACAGATACGCAGTATTTT; CDR3aa: CASSLLAGGRTDTQYF
j_gene: TRBJ1-5; abundance: NA; d_gene: NA; v_gene: TRBV27; CDR3nt: TGTGCCAGCAGTTTAGAGACTCCGATTAGCAATCAGCCCCAGCATTTT; CDR3aa: CASSLETPISNQPQHF
j_gene: TRBJ1-1; abundance: NA; d_gene: NA; v_gene: TRBV18; CDR3nt: TGTGCCAGCTCACCGTTAGGGGGGAACACTGAAGCTTTCTTT; CDR3aa: CASSPLGGNTEAFF
j_gene: TRBJ1-2; abundance: NA; d_gene: NA; v_gene: TRBV6-5; CDR3nt: TGTGCCAGCAAGGAGGCGGACTATGGCTACACCTTC; CDR3aa: CASKEADYGYTF
j_gene: TRBJ1-1; abundance: NA; d_gene: TRBD1; v_gene: TRBV5-1; CDR3nt: TGCGCCAGCAGCTTGGGAGGGGGAAGGGGACAGGACACTGAAGCTTTCTTT; CDR3aa: CASSLGGGRGQDTEAFF
j_gene: TRBJ1-1; abundance: NA; d_gene: TRBD1; v_gene: TRBV5-5; CDR3nt: TGTGCCAGCAGCCTGGGACAGGGAAAGGGTATGAACACTGAAGCTTTCTTT; CDR3aa: CASSLGQGKGMNTEAFF
j_gene: TRBJ2-2; abundance: NA; d_gene: NA; v_gene: TRBV6-4; CDR3nt: TGTGCCAGCAGTGACGGCGGGCACACCGGGGAGCTGTTTTTT; CDR3aa: CASSDGGHTGELFF
j_gene: TRBJ2-7; abundance: NA; d_gene: TRBD2; v_gene: TRBV2; CDR3nt: TGTGCCAGCAGCCCCGGGGGGAACTACGAGCAGTACTTC; CDR3aa: CASSPGGNYEQYF
j_gene: TRBJ1-1; abundance: NA; d_gene: TRBD1; v_gene: TRBV6-4; CDR3nt: TGTGCCAGCCTACCGGGACAGTTTATGAACACTGAAGCTTTCTTT; CDR3aa: CASLPGQFMNTEAFF
j_gene: TRBJ2-2; abundance: NA; d_gene: NA; v_gene: TRBV7-9; CDR3nt: TGTGCCAGCAGCGATGGACTGAACACCGGGGAGCTGTTTTTT; CDR3aa: CASSDGLNTGELFF